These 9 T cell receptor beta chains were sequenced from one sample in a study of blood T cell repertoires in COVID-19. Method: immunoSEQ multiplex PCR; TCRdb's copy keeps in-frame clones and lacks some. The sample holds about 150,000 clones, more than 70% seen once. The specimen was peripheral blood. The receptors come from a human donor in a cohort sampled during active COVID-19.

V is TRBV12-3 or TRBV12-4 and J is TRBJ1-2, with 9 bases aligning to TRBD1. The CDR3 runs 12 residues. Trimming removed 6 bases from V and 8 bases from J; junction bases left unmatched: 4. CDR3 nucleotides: TGTGCCAGCAGCACGGACAGGGGCGGCTACACCTTC. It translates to CASSTDRGGYTF.

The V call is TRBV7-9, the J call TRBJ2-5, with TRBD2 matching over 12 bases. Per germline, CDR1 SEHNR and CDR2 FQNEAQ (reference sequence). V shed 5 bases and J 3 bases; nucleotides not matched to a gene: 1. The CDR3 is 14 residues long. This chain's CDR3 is CASSRLAGEETQYF. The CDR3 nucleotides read TGTGCCAGCAGCAGACTAGCGGGGGAAGAGACCCAGTACTTC.

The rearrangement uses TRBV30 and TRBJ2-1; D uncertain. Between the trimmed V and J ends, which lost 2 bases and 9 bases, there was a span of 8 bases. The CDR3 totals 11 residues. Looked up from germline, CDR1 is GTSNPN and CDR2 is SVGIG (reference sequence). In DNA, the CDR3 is TGTGCCTGGAGTTCGAGAGCTGAGCAGTTCTTC. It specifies CAWSSRAEQFF.

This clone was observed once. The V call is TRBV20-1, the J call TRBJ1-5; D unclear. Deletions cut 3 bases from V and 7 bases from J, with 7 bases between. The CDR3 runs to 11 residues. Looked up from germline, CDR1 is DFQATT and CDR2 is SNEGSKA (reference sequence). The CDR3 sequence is CSARRGQPQHF. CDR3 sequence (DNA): TGCAGTGCTAGGAGAGGACAGCCCCAGCATTTT.

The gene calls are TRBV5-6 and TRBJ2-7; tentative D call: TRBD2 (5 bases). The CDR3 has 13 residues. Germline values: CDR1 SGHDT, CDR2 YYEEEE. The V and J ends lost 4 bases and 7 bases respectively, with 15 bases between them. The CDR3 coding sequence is TGTGCCAGCAGCCGCCGGGGATTAGAGGAGCAGTACTTC. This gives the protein CASSRRGLEEQYF.

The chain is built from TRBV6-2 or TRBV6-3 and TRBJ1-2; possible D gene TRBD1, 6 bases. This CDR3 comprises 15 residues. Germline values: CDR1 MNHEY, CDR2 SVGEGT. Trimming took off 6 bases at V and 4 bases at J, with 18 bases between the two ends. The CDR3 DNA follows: TGTGCCAGCAGCCTCCGTCGACAGGTCGCCTATGGCTACACCTTC. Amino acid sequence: CASSLRRQVAYGYTF.

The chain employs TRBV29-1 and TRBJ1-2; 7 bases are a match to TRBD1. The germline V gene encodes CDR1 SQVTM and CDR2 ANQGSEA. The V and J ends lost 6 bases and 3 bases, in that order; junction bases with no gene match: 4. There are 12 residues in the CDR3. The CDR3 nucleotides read TGCAGCGTGAGGGACAGACACTATGGCTACACCTTC. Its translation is CSVRDRHYGYTF. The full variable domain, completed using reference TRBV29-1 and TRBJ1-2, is SAVISQKPSRDICQRGTSLTIQCQVDSQVTMMFWYRQQPGQSLTLIATANQGSEATYESGFVIDKFPISRPNLTFSTLTVSNMSPEDSSIYLCSVRDRHYGYTFGSGTRLTVV.

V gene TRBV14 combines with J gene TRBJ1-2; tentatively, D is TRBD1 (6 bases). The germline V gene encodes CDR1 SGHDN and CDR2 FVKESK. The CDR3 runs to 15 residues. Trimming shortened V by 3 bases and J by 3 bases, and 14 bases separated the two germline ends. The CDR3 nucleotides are TGTGCCAGCAGCCAGATTCGGACAGTCTACTATGGCTACACCTTC. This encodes CASSQIRTVYYGYTF.

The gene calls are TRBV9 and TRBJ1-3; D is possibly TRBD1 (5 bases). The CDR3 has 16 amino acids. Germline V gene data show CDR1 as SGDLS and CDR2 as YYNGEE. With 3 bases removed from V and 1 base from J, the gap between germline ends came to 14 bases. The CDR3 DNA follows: TGTGCCAGCAGCGGCTCCCTTCAGGGATCTGGAAACACCATATATTTT. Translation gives CASSGSLQGSGNTIYF. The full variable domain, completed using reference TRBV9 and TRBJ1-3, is DSGVTQTPKHLITATGQRVTLRCSPRSGDLSVYWYQQSLDQGLQFLIQYYNGEERAKGNILERFSAQQFPDLHSELNLSSLELGDSALYFCASSGSLQGSGNTIYFGEGSWLTVV.